This paragraph reports one T cell receptor (beta chain). The data were taken from a study of blood T cell repertoires in COVID-19. In the study overall: Acute and convalescent COVID-19 samples came from the United States, Italy and Spain.

Libraries were prepared by immunoSEQ multiplex PCR; TCRdb keeps only in-frame clonotypes and omits some of them. The table includes approximately 300,000 clones, over 75% detected once. Trimming removed 4 bases from V and 10 bases from J; junction bases left unmatched: 10. This CDR3 contains 14 residues. In germline, CDR1 is SQVTM, CDR2 ANQGSEA. Sequences were obtained from peripheral blood. This sequence joins TRBV29-1 and TRBJ2-1; TRBD1 matches 10 bases. The receptor's source is a woman aged 45-59 years with active or convalescent COVID-19. The CDR3 region is CSVAGGDRGLEQFF. CDR3 in DNA: TGCAGCGTTGCGGGAGGGGACAGGGGTCTGGAGCAGTTCTTC.